A selection of T cell receptor beta chains follows, all from one sample in a study of CD8+CD57+ T cells in acquired aplastic anemia. TCRdb fed the reads into MiXCR, producing one record per CDR3 protein. The repertoire consists of roughly 180,000 distinct CDR3 sequences, with roughly 50% occurring once and the leading ten covering 10% to 15%. The sample comprised sorted CD4+, CD8+, or CD8+CD57+ T cells (not recorded which) from PBMCs. The receptors shown here come from a human donor with aplastic anemia. CDR3s include the opening cysteine and the closing phenylalanine or tryptophan. The order of the fields is V gene, clone size, D gene, J gene, CDR3 DNA, CDR3 protein. A D gene is named only where the DNA matches it firmly. Rows may omit the clone size; those that give it use once, few, many or a size class.

v_gene: TRBV9
abundance: NA
d_gene: NA
j_gene: TRBJ2-7
CDR3nt: TGTGCCAGCGGGAGATCCTACGAGCAGTACTTC
CDR3aa: CASGRSYEQYF

v_gene: TRBV7-9
abundance: many
d_gene: TRBD1
j_gene: TRBJ1-2
CDR3nt: TGTGCCAGCAGCTTAGTAGGCCAGGGGGCTGCCGGCTACACCTTC
CDR3aa: CASSLVGQGAAGYTF

v_gene: TRBV20-1
abundance: NA
d_gene: NA
j_gene: TRBJ2-3
CDR3nt: TGCAGTGCTAGAGCACTACCAGATACGCAGTATTTT
CDR3aa: CSARALPDTQYF

v_gene: TRBV12-3/TRBV12-4
abundance: many
d_gene: NA
j_gene: TRBJ2-1
CDR3nt: TGTGCCAGCAGTTTTTTCTCCAGAGACAATGAGCAGTTCTTC
CDR3aa: CASSFFSRDNEQFF

v_gene: TRBV15
abundance: few
d_gene: NA
j_gene: TRBJ2-7
CDR3nt: TGTGCCACCAGCAGAGGAGGCAGCTCCTACGAGCAGTACTTC
CDR3aa: CATSRGGSSYEQYF

v_gene: TRBV20-1
abundance: NA
d_gene: NA
j_gene: TRBJ2-2
CDR3nt: TGCAGTGCTACCTCCTTTAGCGTGGTGGCCGGGGAGCTGTTTTTT
CDR3aa: CSATSFSVVAGELFF

v_gene: TRBV7-2
abundance: NA
d_gene: TRBD1
j_gene: TRBJ2-5
CDR3nt: TGTGCCAGCAGCAGGATAGGGGGCGGATTAGAGACCCAGTACTTC
CDR3aa: CASSRIGGGLETQYF

v_gene: TRBV12-3/TRBV12-4
abundance: NA
d_gene: NA
j_gene: TRBJ2-7
CDR3nt: TGTGCCAGCCGCGCCGGCACCACCTACGAGCAGTACTTC
CDR3aa: CASRAGTTYEQYF

v_gene: TRBV14
abundance: many
d_gene: NA
j_gene: TRBJ2-7
CDR3nt: TGTGCCAGCAGCCAAGATCTTTGGGAACACGAGCAGTACTTC
CDR3aa: CASSQDLWEHEQYF

v_gene: TRBV7-7
abundance: many
d_gene: NA
j_gene: TRBJ2-2
CDR3nt: TGTGCTAGCAGCTTTGAGGGAAGCGGGACCGGGGAGCTGTTTTTT
CDR3aa: CASSFEGSGTGELFF

v_gene: TRBV29-1
abundance: many
d_gene: NA
j_gene: TRBJ2-7
CDR3nt: TGCAGCGTTCGACTAAACCACGAGCAGTACTTC
CDR3aa: CSVRLNHEQYF

v_gene: TRBV5-1
abundance: once
d_gene: TRBD1
j_gene: TRBJ2-5
CDR3nt: TGCGCCAGCAGCTTGGGACAGGGCCAGCAAGAGACCCAGTACTTC
CDR3aa: CASSLGQGQQETQYF

v_gene: TRBV24-1
abundance: NA
d_gene: NA
j_gene: TRBJ2-3
CDR3nt: TGTGCCACCAGTGATAAGGGCACAGATACGCAGTATTTT
CDR3aa: CATSDKGTDTQYF

v_gene: TRBV10-3
abundance: NA
d_gene: NA
j_gene: TRBJ1-2
CDR3nt: TGTGCCATCAGTGATCTAGCCGGGAACTATGGCTACACCTTC
CDR3aa: CAISDLAGNYGYTF

v_gene: TRBV2
abundance: NA
d_gene: NA
j_gene: TRBJ2-5
CDR3nt: TGTGCCAGCTCCCGGAACCCTGGGGGAGAGACCCAGTACTTC
CDR3aa: CASSRNPGGETQYF

v_gene: TRBV20-1
abundance: NA
d_gene: NA
j_gene: TRBJ1-6
CDR3nt: TGCAGTGCTAGAGCTTCTACCGGGACATCTACACCCCTCCACTTT
CDR3aa: CSARASTGTSTPLHF

v_gene: TRBV27
abundance: many
d_gene: NA
j_gene: TRBJ2-7
CDR3nt: TGTGCCAGCAGTTTAATGGCCGCAGCCACCTACGAGCAGTACTTC
CDR3aa: CASSLMAAATYEQYF

v_gene: TRBV9
abundance: NA
d_gene: NA
j_gene: TRBJ1-2
CDR3nt: TGTGCCAGCCTGAGTGTGGGTGGCTACACCTTC
CDR3aa: CASLSVGGYTF

v_gene: TRBV2
abundance: few
d_gene: TRBD1
j_gene: TRBJ2-3
CDR3nt: TGTGCCAGCAGTTCCTACAGGGGGCCAAGGGATACGCAGTATTTT
CDR3aa: CASSSYRGPRDTQYF

v_gene: TRBV10-3
abundance: NA
d_gene: TRBD2
j_gene: TRBJ2-1
CDR3nt: TGTGCCATCAGTGTCGGGGGGGAGCAAATCAATGAGCAGTTCTTC
CDR3aa: CAISVGGEQINEQFF

v_gene: TRBV5-1
abundance: many
d_gene: TRBD1
j_gene: TRBJ2-2
CDR3nt: TGCGCCAGCAGGAGACAGGGGGCCGGTACCGGGGAGCTGTTTTTT
CDR3aa: CASRRQGAGTGELFF

v_gene: TRBV29-1
abundance: many
d_gene: NA
j_gene: TRBJ2-1
CDR3nt: TGCAGCGTTGGGGGAAATGAGCAGTTCTTC
CDR3aa: CSVGGNEQFF